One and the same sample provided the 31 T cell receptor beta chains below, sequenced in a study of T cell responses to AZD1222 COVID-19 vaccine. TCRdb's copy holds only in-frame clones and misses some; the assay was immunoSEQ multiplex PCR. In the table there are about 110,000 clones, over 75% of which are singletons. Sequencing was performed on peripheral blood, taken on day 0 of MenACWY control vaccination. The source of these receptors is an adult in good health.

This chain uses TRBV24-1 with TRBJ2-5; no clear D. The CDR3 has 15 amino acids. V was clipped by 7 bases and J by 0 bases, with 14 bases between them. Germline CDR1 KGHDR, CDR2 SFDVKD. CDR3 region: CATSDPGPYQETQYF. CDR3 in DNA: TGTGCCACCAGCGACCCCGGGCCGTACCAAGAGACCCAGTACTTC.

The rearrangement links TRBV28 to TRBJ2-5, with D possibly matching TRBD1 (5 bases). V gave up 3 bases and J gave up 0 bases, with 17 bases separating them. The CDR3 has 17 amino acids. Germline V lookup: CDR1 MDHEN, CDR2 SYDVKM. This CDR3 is CASSFWAAREDQETQYF. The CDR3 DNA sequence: TGTGCCAGCAGTTTTTGGGCGGCCAGGGAAGACCAAGAGACCCAGTACTTC. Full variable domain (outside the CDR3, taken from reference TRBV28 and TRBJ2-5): DVKVTQSSRYLVKRTGEKVFLECVQDMDHENMFWYRQDPGLGLRLIYFSYDVKMKEKGDIPEGYSVSREKKERFSLILESASTNQTSMYLCASSFWAAREDQETQYFGPGTRLLVL.

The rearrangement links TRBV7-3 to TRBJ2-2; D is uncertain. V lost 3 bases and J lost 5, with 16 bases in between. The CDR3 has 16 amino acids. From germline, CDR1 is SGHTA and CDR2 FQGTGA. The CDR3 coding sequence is TGTGCCAGCAGCTTTGTAGGTCCACATGGAACCGGGGAGCTGTTTTTT. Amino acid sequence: CASSFVGPHGTGELFF.

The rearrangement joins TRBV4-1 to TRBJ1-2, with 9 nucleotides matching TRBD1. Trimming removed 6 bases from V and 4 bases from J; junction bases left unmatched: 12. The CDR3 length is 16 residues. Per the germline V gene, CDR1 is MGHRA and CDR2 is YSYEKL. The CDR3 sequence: CASSVTPTTGGYGYTF. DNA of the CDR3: TGCGCCAGCAGTGTCACCCCGACGACAGGGGGCTATGGCTACACCTTC.

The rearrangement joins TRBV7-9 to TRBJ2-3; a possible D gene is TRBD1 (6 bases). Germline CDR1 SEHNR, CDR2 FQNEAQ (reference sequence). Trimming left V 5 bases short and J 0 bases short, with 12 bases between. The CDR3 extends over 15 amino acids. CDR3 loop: CASSLPQGSTDTQYF. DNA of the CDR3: TGTGCCAGCAGCCTCCCACAGGGAAGCACAGATACGCAGTATTTT.

The CDR3 region has the DNA TGTGCCAGCAGCTTGGCCGGGATTAGCGCGAACACCGGGGAGCTGTTTTTT. Translation gives CASSLAGISANTGELFF. The chain recombines TRBV5-4 with TRBJ2-2, with a possible D match to TRBD2 (5 bases). Germline lookup yields CDR1 SGHNT and CDR2 YYREEE (reference sequence). V gave up 0 bases and J gave up 0 bases, with 12 bases separating them. This CDR3 is built from 17 residues.

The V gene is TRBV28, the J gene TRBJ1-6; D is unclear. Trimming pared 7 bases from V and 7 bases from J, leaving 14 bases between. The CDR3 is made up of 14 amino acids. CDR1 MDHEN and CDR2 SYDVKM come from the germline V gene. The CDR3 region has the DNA TGTGCCAGCAACTTACCAGGCATCAATTCACCCCTCCACTTT. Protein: CASNLPGINSPLHF.

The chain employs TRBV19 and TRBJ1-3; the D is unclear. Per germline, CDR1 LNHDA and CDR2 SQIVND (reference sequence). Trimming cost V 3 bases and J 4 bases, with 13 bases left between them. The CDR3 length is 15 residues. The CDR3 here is CASSIAPYPGNTIYF. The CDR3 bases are TGTGCCAGTAGTATTGCTCCGTATCCCGGAAACACCATATATTTT.

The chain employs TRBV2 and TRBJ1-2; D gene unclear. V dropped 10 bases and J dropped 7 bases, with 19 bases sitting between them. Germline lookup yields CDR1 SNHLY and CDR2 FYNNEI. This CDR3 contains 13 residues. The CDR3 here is CAIHEGGLGGYTF. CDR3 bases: TGTGCCATTCATGAGGGAGGGTTAGGTGGCTACACCTTC.

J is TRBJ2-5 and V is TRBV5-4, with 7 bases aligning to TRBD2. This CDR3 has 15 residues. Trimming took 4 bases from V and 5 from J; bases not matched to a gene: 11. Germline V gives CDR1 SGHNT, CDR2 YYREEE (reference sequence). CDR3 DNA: TGTGCCAGCAGCACGGTGGGGAGGGCTTCGGAGACCCAGTACTTC. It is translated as CASSTVGRASETQYF.

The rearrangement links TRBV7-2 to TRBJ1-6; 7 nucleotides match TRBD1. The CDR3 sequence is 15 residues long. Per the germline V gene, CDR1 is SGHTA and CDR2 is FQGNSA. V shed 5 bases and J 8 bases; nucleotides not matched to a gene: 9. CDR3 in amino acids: CASSLLTGADSPLHF. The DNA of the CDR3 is TGTGCCAGCAGCCTATTAACAGGGGCGGATTCACCCCTCCACTTT.

This CDR3 reads CASSSKGGGYLETQYF. CDR3 DNA: TGTGCCAGCAGCTCAAAGGGCGGGGGCTATTTAGAGACCCAGTACTTC. The rearrangement links TRBV3-1 (or the pseudogene TRBV3-2) to TRBJ2-5; D is perhaps TRBD2 (7 bases). Trimming pared 5 bases from V and 4 bases from J, leaving 20 bases between. The CDR3 loop spans 16 amino acids. CDR1 is LGHDT, CDR2 YNNKEL, per germline (reference sequence).

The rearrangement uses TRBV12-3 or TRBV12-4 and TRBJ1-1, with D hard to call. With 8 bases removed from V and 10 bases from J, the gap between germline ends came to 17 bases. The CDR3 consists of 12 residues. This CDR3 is CASGLRGNGAFF. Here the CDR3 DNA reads TGTGCCAGCGGCCTGCGAGGGAACGGAGCTTTCTTT.

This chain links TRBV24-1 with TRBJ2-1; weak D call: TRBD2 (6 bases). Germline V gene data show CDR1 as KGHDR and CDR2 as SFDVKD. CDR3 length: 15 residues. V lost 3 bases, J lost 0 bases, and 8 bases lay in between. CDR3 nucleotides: TGTGCCACCAGTGATGGGGGGAGCTCCTACAATGAGCAGTTCTTC. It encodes CATSDGGSSYNEQFF.

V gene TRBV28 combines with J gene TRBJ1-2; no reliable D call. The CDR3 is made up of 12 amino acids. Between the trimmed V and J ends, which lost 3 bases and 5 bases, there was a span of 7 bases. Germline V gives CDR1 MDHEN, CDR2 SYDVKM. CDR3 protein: CASSFSGYGYTF. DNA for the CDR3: TGTGCCAGCAGTTTCTCTGGGTATGGCTACACCTTC.

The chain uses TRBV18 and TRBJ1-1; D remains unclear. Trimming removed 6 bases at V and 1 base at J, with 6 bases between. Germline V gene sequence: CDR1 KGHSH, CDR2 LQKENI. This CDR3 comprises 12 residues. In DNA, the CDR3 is TGTGCCAGCTCCGCGGGGAACACTGAAGCTTTCTTT. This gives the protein CASSAGNTEAFF.

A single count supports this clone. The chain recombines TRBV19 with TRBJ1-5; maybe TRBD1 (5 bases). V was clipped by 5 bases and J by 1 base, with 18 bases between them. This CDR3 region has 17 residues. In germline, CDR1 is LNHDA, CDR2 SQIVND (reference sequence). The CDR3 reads CASSGITWGRSNQPQHF. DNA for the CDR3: TGTGCCAGTAGTGGCATAACGTGGGGCCGGAGCAATCAGCCCCAGCATTTT.

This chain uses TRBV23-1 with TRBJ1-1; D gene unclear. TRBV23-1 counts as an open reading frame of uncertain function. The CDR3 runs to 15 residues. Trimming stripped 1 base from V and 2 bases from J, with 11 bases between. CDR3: CASSQLCCRNTEAFF. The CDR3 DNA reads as TGCGCCAGCAGTCAATTGTGTTGTAGAAACACTGAAGCTTTCTTT.

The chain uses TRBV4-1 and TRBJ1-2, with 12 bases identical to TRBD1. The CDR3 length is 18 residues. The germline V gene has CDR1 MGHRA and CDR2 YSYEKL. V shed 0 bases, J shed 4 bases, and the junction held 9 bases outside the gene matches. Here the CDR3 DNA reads TGCGCCAGCAGCCAAGATGAAGGGACAGGGGGCTGGATCTATGGCTACACCTTC. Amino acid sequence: CASSQDEGTGGWIYGYTF.

This CDR3 reads CASSSKGSAAKNIQYF. The CDR3 region has the DNA TGTGCCAGCAGTTCGAAAGGGTCCGCGGCCAAAAACATTCAGTACTTC. The V call is TRBV28, the J call TRBJ2-4; D not resolved. Germline-derived CDR1 and CDR2 are MDHEN and SYDVKM. The V end was cut by 4 bases, the J end by 1 base, with 14 bases between. CDR3 length: 16 amino acids. The entire variable domain, with the rest obtained from reference TRBV28 and TRBJ2-4, is as follows: DVKVTQSSRYLVKRTGEKVFLECVQDMDHENMFWYRQDPGLGLRLIYFSYDVKMKEKGDIPEGYSVSREKKERFSLILESASTNQTSMYLCASSSKGSAAKNIQYFGAGTRLSVL.

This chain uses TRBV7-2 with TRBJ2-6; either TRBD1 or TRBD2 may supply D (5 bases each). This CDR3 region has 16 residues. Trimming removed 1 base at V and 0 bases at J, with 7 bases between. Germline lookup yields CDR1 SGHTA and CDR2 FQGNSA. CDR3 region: CASSLGGGSGANVLTF. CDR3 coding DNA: TGTGCCAGCAGCTTAGGTGGGGGCTCTGGGGCCAACGTCCTGACTTTC.

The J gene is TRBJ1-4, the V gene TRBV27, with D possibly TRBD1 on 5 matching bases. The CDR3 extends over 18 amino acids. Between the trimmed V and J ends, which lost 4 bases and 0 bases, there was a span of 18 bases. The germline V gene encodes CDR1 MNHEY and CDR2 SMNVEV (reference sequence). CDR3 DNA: TGTGCCAGCAGTTCATACCTCCTCCAGGGCTCAACTAATGAAAAACTGTTTTTT. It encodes CASSSYLLQGSTNEKLFF.

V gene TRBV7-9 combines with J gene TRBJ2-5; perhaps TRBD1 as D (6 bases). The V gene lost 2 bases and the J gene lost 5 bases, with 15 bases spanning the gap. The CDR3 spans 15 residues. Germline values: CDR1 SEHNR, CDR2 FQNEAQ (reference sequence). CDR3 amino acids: CASSLRQGRGETQYF. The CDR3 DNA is TGTGCCAGCAGCTTACGGCAGGGGAGAGGGGAGACCCAGTACTTC.

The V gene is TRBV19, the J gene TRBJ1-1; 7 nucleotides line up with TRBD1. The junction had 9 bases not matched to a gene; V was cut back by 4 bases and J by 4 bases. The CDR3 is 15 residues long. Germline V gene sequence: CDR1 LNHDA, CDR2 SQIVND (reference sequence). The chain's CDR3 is CASSTDRDKGTEAFF. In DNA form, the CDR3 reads TGTGCCAGTAGTACCGACAGGGACAAGGGCACTGAAGCTTTCTTT. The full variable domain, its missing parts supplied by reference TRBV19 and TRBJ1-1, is DGGITQSPKYLFRKEGQNVTLSCEQNLNHDAMYWYRQDPGQGLRLIYYSQIVNDFQKGDIAEGYSVSREKKESFPLTVTSAQKNPTAFYLCASSTDRDKGTEAFFGQGTRLTVV.

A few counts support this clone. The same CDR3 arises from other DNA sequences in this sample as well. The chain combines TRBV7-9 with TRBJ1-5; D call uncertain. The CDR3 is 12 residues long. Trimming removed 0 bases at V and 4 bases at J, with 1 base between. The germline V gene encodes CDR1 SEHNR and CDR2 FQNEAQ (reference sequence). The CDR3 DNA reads TGTGCCAGCAGCTTAGCGAATCAGCCCCAGCATTTT. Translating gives CASSLANQPQHF.

The CDR3 here is CASTRRGQNYGYTF. The CDR3 DNA sequence: TGTGCCAGCACCCGGAGGGGGCAGAACTATGGCTACACCTTC. V and J are TRBV28 and TRBJ1-2, with 7 bases matching TRBD1. The germline V gene encodes CDR1 MDHEN and CDR2 SYDVKM. Trimming removed 7 bases from V and 2 bases from J; junction bases left unmatched: 7. The CDR3 length is 14 residues.

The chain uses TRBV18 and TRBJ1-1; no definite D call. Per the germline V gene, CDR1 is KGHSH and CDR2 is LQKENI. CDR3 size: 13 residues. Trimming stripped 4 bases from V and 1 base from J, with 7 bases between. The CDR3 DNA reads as TGTGCCAGCTCACGGACCCCGAACACTGAAGCTTTCTTT. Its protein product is CASSRTPNTEAFF. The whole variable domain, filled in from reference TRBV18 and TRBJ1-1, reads NAGVMQNPRHLVRRRGQEARLRCSPMKGHSHVYWYRQLPEEGLKFMVYLQKENIIDESGMPKERFSAEFPKEGPSILRIQQVVRGDSAAYFCASSRTPNTEAFFGQGTRLTVV.

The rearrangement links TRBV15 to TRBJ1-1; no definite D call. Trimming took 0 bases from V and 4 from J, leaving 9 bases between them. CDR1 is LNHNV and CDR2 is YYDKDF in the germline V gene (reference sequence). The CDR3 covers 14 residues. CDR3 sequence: CATSRENGGTEAFF. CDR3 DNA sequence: TGTGCCACCAGCAGAGAAAACGGCGGCACTGAAGCTTTCTTT.

The DNA of the CDR3 is TGTGCCAGCTCACCGGATGTGGGCACTGAAGCTTTCTTT. Translated: CASSPDVGTEAFF. V and J are TRBV18 and TRBJ1-1; no firm D call. Germline V lookup: CDR1 KGHSH, CDR2 LQKENI. CDR3 length: 13 residues. The germline V and J ends were trimmed by 3 bases and 4 bases, with 9 bases remaining between them.

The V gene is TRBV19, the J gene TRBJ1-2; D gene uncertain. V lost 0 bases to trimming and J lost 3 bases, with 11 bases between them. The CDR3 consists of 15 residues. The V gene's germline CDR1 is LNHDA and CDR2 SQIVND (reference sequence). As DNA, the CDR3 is TGTGCCAGTAGTATAGATCAGGAGGTTCACTATGGCTACACCTTC. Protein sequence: CASSIDQEVHYGYTF.

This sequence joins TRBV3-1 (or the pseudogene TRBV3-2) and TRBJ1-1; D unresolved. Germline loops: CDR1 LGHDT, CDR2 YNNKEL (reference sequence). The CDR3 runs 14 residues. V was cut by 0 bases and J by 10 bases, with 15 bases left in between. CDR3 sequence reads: CASSQEGPALGAFF. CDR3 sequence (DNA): TGTGCCAGCAGCCAAGAGGGTCCCGCCTTGGGAGCTTTCTTT.